Presented here are 31 T cell receptor beta chains from one specimen sequenced in a study of T cells in Graves' hyperthyroidism and ophthalmopathy. Amplified TCR beta CDR3 regions came from RNA transcripts. The primer set for the first-round RT-PCR of the TCR CDR3 was HTBI. MiXCR was run by TCRdb on the multiplex PCR reads, yielding one entry per CDR3 protein. The repertoire holds 530,000 or so distinct CDR3 sequences, with just over 45% as singletons. The sample taken for sequencing was peripheral blood or thyroid tissue (not recorded which). The receptors derive from a woman between 18 and 29 years old with Graves' hyperthyroidism.

This CDR3 is CASGPRTGVTGELFF. CDR3 DNA: TGTGCTAGTGGTCCCAGGACAGGAGTCACCGGGGAGCTGTTTTTT. The chain recombines TRBV12-5 with TRBJ2-2; 7 bases map to TRBD1. CDR1 and CDR2 (germline): LGHNT, FRNRAP. With V trimmed by 5 bases and J by 4 bases, 7 bases remained unmatched. The length of the CDR3 is 15 residues.

This clonotype was recorded a few times. The J gene is TRBJ1-3, the V gene TRBV12-3 or TRBV12-4; perhaps TRBD1 as D (6 bases). V lost 6 bases and J 0 bases, leaving 21 bases between the germline ends. CDR3 size: 18 residues. The CDR3: CASSKPGHELPSGNTIYF. In DNA form, the CDR3 reads TGTGCCAGCAGCAAACCGGGACACGAATTACCCTCTGGAAACACCATATATTTT.

A note on this clonotype: With a much larger clone just one base away, this may be a read error. V gene TRBV7-9 combines with J gene TRBJ2-5; 7 bases are a match to TRBD2. Germline V gene sequence: CDR1 SEHNR, CDR2 FQNEAQ (reference sequence). The CDR3 is 15 amino acids. The CDR3 here is CASSPRLAAGETQYF. In nucleotides, the CDR3 is TGCGCCAGCAGCCCACGGCTAGCGGCTGGAGAGACCCAGTACTTC.

This clonotype was counted at least ten times. V is TRBV7-2 and J is TRBJ1-1, with D possibly TRBD1 on 6 matching bases. Germline V gene sequence: CDR1 SGHTA, CDR2 FQGNSA. The CDR3 consists of 15 residues. V was pared by 5 bases and J by 3 bases, with 16 bases between. The CDR3 loop reads CASSPQGFGDTEAFF. CDR3 nucleotides: TGTGCCAGCAGCCCGCAGGGGTTCGGGGACACTGAAGCTTTCTTT.

This rearrangement joins TRBV15 to TRBJ1-2, with TRBD1 identical over 7 bases. Trimming cost V 4 bases and J 4 bases; bases outside gene matches: 3. Per germline, CDR1 LNHNV and CDR2 YYDKDF (reference sequence). The CDR3 spans 13 residues. The CDR3 reads CATSNRDSYGYTF. The CDR3 nucleotides read TGTGCCACCAGCAACCGGGACAGCTATGGCTACACCTTC.

This clonotype was observed many times. The chain recombines TRBV29-1 with TRBJ2-2, with D uncertain. With 5 bases removed from V and 2 bases from J, the gap between germline ends came to 12 bases. The germline V gene has CDR1 SQVTM and CDR2 ANQGSEA. CDR3 length equals 14 residues. The DNA of the CDR3 is TGCAGCGTTCGGGCAGGAACTAACACCGGGGAGCTGTTTTTT. This sequence encodes CSVRAGTNTGELFF.

This sequence joins TRBV20-1 and TRBJ2-5; weak D call: TRBD2 (6 bases). Germline CDR1 and CDR2: DFQATT and SNEGSKA (reference sequence). This CDR3 is built from 11 residues. The V and J ends lost 3 bases and 4 bases respectively, with 6 bases between them. The CDR3 sequence is CSARGLETQYF. CDR3 coding DNA: TGCAGTGCTAGGGGACTAGAGACCCAGTACTTC.

The genes are TRBV29-1 and TRBJ1-2; a possible D gene is TRBD1 (5 bases). This CDR3 comprises 15 residues. Trimming pared 2 bases from V and 3 bases from J, leaving 16 bases between. Germline V gene data show CDR1 as SQVTM and CDR2 as ANQGSEA. CDR3 amino acids: CSVENLYGRDYGYTF. DNA for the CDR3: TGCAGCGTTGAAAATTTGTACGGCAGGGACTATGGCTACACCTTC.

This sequence joins TRBV7-2 and TRBJ2-5; 7 bases are a match to TRBD1. This CDR3 has 15 residues. Germline V gene sequence: CDR1 SGHTA, CDR2 FQGNSA. The J segment lost 1 base and the V segment lost 6 bases, leaving 8 bases of the junction unmatched. CDR3 region: CASSYRGHLQETQYF. CDR3 in DNA: TGTGCCAGCAGTTACAGGGGACACCTCCAAGAGACCCAGTACTTC.

The chain couples TRBV15 to TRBJ1-2, with unresolved D. Trimming took 5 bases from V and 4 from J, leaving 20 bases between them. The CDR3 covers 16 residues. The germline V gene has CDR1 LNHNV and CDR2 YYDKDF (reference sequence). The CDR3 nucleotides read TGTGCCACCAGCTTCCGAGCGGGCACAGCCTTCTATGGCTACACCTTC. Its translation is CATSFRAGTAFYGYTF.

This rearrangement joins TRBV29-1 to TRBJ1-5; D ambiguous. Germline values: CDR1 SQVTM, CDR2 ANQGSEA. Trimming cost V 8 bases and J 2 bases, with 13 bases left between them. The CDR3 consists of 13 residues. The DNA for the CDR3 is TGCAGCAGCCAAGCGCCAGGCAATCAGCCCCAGCATTTT. It is translated as CSSQAPGNQPQHF.

This clonotype has a count of ten or more. The V and J genes are TRBV13 and TRBJ2-7; the match to TRBD2 covers 10 bases. Trimming removed 0 bases from V and 7 bases from J; junction bases left unmatched: 3. The germline CDR1 and CDR2 sequences are PRHDT and FYEKMQ (reference sequence). This CDR3 spans 14 amino acids. CDR3 sequence (DNA): TGTGCCAGCAGCTTAGGCCTAGCGGGAGAAGAGCAGTACTTC. Its translation is CASSLGLAGEEQYF.

This clonotype was recorded many times. At one end the junction does not follow the germline gene, possibly because of a read error. The chain carries TRBV19 and TRBJ2-7; D ambiguous. CDR1 is LNHDA and CDR2 is SQIVND in the germline V gene (reference sequence). CDR3 length equals 12 residues. CDR3 protein: CASSKESYVQYF. CDR3 DNA sequence: TGTGCCAGTAGTAAAGAGAGTTACGTGCAGTACTTC.

The rearrangement uses TRBV11-2 and TRBJ2-5; 7 bases agree with TRBD1. V dropped 4 bases and J dropped 4; count of bases not matched to a gene: 12. Germline V gene sequence: CDR1 SGHAT, CDR2 FQNNGV. This CDR3 region has 16 residues. The CDR3 spells CASSSSTGTTRETQYF. CDR3 nucleotide sequence: TGTGCCAGCAGCTCTTCGACAGGGACCACCCGAGAGACCCAGTACTTC.

This clonotype was seen at least ten times. The rearrangement joins TRBV20-1 to TRBJ2-7, with 8 nucleotides matching TRBD2. Germline V gene data show CDR1 as DFQATT and CDR2 as SNEGSKA (reference sequence). The CDR3 covers 12 residues. Unmatched junction bases numbered 0, after V lost 3 bases and J lost 2 bases. CDR3 amino acids: CSASGRAYEQYF. The CDR3 nucleotides read TGCAGTGCTAGCGGGAGGGCCTACGAGCAGTACTTC.

In this sample, this clonotype turned up many times. This CDR3 reads CASSEGLTSVSYNEQFF. The CDR3 coding sequence is TGTGCCAGCAGTGAGGGTCTAACTAGCGTTTCCTACAATGAGCAGTTCTTC. This sequence joins TRBV2 and TRBJ2-1; 7 bases line up with TRBD2. Germline trimming cut 3 bases from V and 1 base from J; bases unmatched to any gene: 9. The CDR3 length is 17 residues. The V gene's germline CDR1 is SNHLY and CDR2 FYNNEI. The full variable domain, in which reference TRBV2 and TRBJ2-1 provide the parts outside the CDR3, is EPEVTQTPSHQVTQMGQEVILRCVPISNHLYFYWYRQILGQKVEFLVSFYNNEISEKSEIFDDQFSVERPDGSNFTLKIRSTKLEDSAMYFCASSEGLTSVSYNEQFFGPGTRLTVL.

This chain connects TRBV25-1 to TRBJ2-3; perhaps TRBD2 as D (5 bases). CDR1 and CDR2 from the germline V gene are MGHDK and SYGVNS. The germline V and J ends were trimmed by 5 bases and 2 bases, with 20 bases remaining between them. The length of the CDR3 is 17 residues. The CDR3 DNA is TGTGCCAGCAGTATAGGACCCAGACTAACCTACACAGATACGCAGTATTTT. It yields the protein CASSIGPRLTYTDTQYF.

This clonotype was counted many times. This chain joins TRBV10-3 and TRBJ2-7; no reliable D call. Germline-derived CDR1 and CDR2 are ENHRY and SYGVKD. The CDR3 has 11 amino acids. With 11 bases removed from V and 3 bases from J, the gap between germline ends came to 11 bases. CDR3 amino acids: CAAGPSYEQYF. The CDR3 region has the DNA TGTGCCGCTGGACCGAGCTACGAGCAGTACTTC.

This rearrangement joins TRBV15 to TRBJ2-2; perhaps D is TRBD1 or TRBD2 (6 bases each). This CDR3 region has 14 residues. Per germline, CDR1 LNHNV and CDR2 YYDKDF (reference sequence). Trimming stripped 4 bases from V and 3 bases from J, with 9 bases between. Here the CDR3 reads CATSTGGYTGELFF. The CDR3 coding sequence is TGTGCCACCAGCACCGGGGGCTACACCGGGGAGCTGTTTTTT.

This clonotype occurred many times. The chain links TRBV15 to TRBJ2-7; 9 bases match TRBD1. The V gene end was trimmed by 0 bases and the J gene end by 5 bases; junction bases not matched to a gene: 11. The CDR3 length is 17 residues. Germline V lookup: CDR1 LNHNV, CDR2 YYDKDF (reference sequence). The CDR3 reads CATSRESGQGLGDEQYF. CDR3 nucleotide sequence: TGTGCCACCAGCAGAGAGTCCGGACAGGGGTTGGGCGACGAGCAGTACTTC.

V usage is TRBV5-1 and J usage is TRBJ2-1; D may match TRBD1 or TRBD2 (5 bases each). There are 15 residues in the CDR3. The V end was cut by 4 bases, the J end by 6 bases, with 17 bases between. Germline values: CDR1 SGHRS, CDR2 YFSETQ. Here the CDR3 DNA reads TGCGCCAGCAGCCACCTGGGACCTGGGGTCAATGAGCAGTTCTTC. As protein: CASSHLGPGVNEQFF.

This clonotype was seen ten or more times. This chain links TRBV6-2 or TRBV6-3 with TRBJ2-2, with TRBD2 matching 11 bases. Germline CDR1 MNHEY, CDR2 SVGEGT. The ends lost 7 bases at V and 4 bases at J; junction bases unmatched: 8. There are 16 residues in the CDR3. CDR3 nucleotide sequence: TGTGCCAGCACCCCGGGACTAGCGGTCCTCACCGGGGAGCTGTTTTTT. This encodes CASTPGLAVLTGELFF.

In its sample, this clonotype was seen many times. The V gene is TRBV5-1, the J gene TRBJ2-2; no definite D call. V gave up 7 bases and J gave up 0 bases, with 10 bases separating them. The CDR3 is 14 residues long. In germline, CDR1 is SGHRS, CDR2 YFSETQ. CDR3 nucleotide sequence: TGCGCCAGCCTAGAGAGTTCGAACACCGGGGAGCTGTTTTTT. It is translated as CASLESSNTGELFF.

V usage is TRBV7-2 and J usage is TRBJ2-6, with unresolved D. CDR3 length: 10 amino acids. In germline, CDR1 is SGHTA, CDR2 FQGNSA. V was clipped by 5 bases and J by 15 bases, with 8 bases between them. The CDR3 bases are TGTGCCAGCAGCCACGAGGACCTGACTTTC. It yields the protein CASSHEDLTF.

This rearrangement joins TRBV29-1 to TRBJ1-2; a possible D gene is TRBD1 (6 bases). The germline CDR1 and CDR2 sequences are SQVTM and ANQGSEA. This CDR3 contains 13 residues. The ends were cut back, 8 bases at V and 6 bases at J, with 19 bases in the middle. The CDR3 DNA reads TGCAGCCAAGTTGAAAGGGGGGTCGATGGCTACACCTTC. It is translated as CSQVERGVDGYTF.

This clonotype was found many times. CDR3 amino acids: CATSARVDQPQHF. The DNA for the CDR3 is TGTGCCACCAGCGCCAGGGTAGATCAGCCCCAGCATTTT. The chain is built from TRBV15 and TRBJ1-5, with D perhaps matching TRBD1 (5 bases). Trimming stripped 5 bases from V and 5 bases from J, with 10 bases between. CDR1 is LNHNV, CDR2 YYDKDF, per germline (reference sequence). The CDR3 runs to 13 residues.

As to this clonotype: The CDR3 carries no conserved terminal phenylalanine or tryptophan, so it likely arises from a read error. The V gene is TRBV12-3 or TRBV12-4, the J gene TRBJ2-5; D may be TRBD2 (5 bases). There are 14 residues in the CDR3. V lost 3 bases and J 0 bases, leaving 8 bases between the germline ends. The CDR3 sequence is CASSFGGNQETQYL. For the CDR3, the DNA is TGTGCCAGCAGTTTTGGAGGAAACCAAGAGACCCAGTACCTC.

This clonotype was detected many times. The junction does not match germline at one end; this may be a read error. The chain couples TRBV5-1 to TRBJ1-1; D perhaps matches TRBD1 (6 bases). This CDR3 has 13 amino acids. Germline V lookup: CDR1 SGHRS, CDR2 YFSETQ. The CDR3 loop reads CASSLQGNTEAFF. CDR3 nucleotides: TGTGCCAGCAGCTTACAGGGGAACACTGAAGCTTTCTTT. The whole variable domain, filled in from reference TRBV5-1 and TRBJ1-1, reads KAGVTQTPRYLIKTRGQQVTLSCSPISGHRSVSWYQQTPGQGLQFLFEYFSETQRNKGNFPGRFSGRQFSNSRSEMNVSTLELGDSALYLCASSLQGNTEAFFGQGTRLTVV.

This clonotype was counted a single time. The chain has TRBV7-8 and TRBJ1-2, with D perhaps TRBD1 (5 bases). V lost 4 bases and J 4 bases, leaving 16 bases between the germline ends. Per germline, CDR1 SGHVS and CDR2 FQNEAQ. This CDR3 region has 15 residues. The CDR3 region has the DNA TGTGCCAGCAGCTCGGAAGGGGCGCGCCCCTATGGCTACACCTTC. This translates into CASSSEGARPYGYTF. The variable domain in full, with the rest retrieved from reference TRBV7-8 and TRBJ1-2, is GAGVSQSPRYKVAKRGQDVALRCDPISGHVSLFWYQQALGQGPEFLTYFQNEAQLDKSGLPSDRFFAERPEGSVSTLKIQRTQQEDSAVYLCASSSEGARPYGYTFGSGTRLTVV.

Comments on this clonotype: The conserved closing phenylalanine or tryptophan is absent in this CDR3, likely reflecting a read error. No DNA is shown, since the ends of the CDR3 on it are uncertain; the CDR3 is the one TCRdb lists. V gene TRBV9 combines with J gene TRBJ1-3. Per the germline V gene, CDR1 is SGDLS and CDR2 is YYNGEE. The CDR3 sequence runs 8 residues, both termini included. CDR3 in amino acids: CASSVGGL.

As for this clonotype: This may be a read error, as it is one base from a much larger clone. The CDR3 end shows no conserved phenylalanine or tryptophan, and so a read error is likely. The V gene is TRBV20-1, the J gene TRBJ1-5, with 8 positions matching TRBD1. With V trimmed by 5 bases and J by 1 base, 4 bases remained unmatched. Germline lookup yields CDR1 DFQATT and CDR2 SNEGSKA (reference sequence). This CDR3 is built from 14 residues. For the CDR3, the DNA is TGCAGTGCTTACAGGGGGGGGAGCAATCAGCCCCAGCATCTT. Translating it yields CSAYRGGSNQPQHL.